This paragraph reports one T cell receptor beta chain. What it binds is unknown. The CDR3 loop spans 16 amino acids. Germline V CDR1 and CDR2: SGHTA, FQGNSA. The V gene end was trimmed by 0 bases and the J gene end by 0 bases; junction bases not matched to a gene: 2. This sample is drawn from a study of cytomegalovirus exposure and HLA in healthy donors. Use of 60 Vbeta and 13 Jbeta primers characterized the PCR. Libraries were prepared by immunoSEQ multiplex PCR; TCRdb keeps only in-frame clonotypes and omits some of them. The table includes 130,000 or so clones, around 65% detected once. The study, taken as a whole, reports: A missense DCLRE1C variant was associated with V- and J-gene trimming of TCR beta chains in a later analysis, and an independent cohort replicated the association. Analyses of presence/absence relied on an assumption of roughly uniform sequencing depth across donors.

The clonotype originates from a woman between 55 and 75 years old in good health and CMV-seronegative. The sequencing sample was made of PBMCs. The chain links TRBV7-2 to TRBJ2-3; TRBD2 matches 8 bases. CDR3 sequence reads: CASSLAGRVSTDTQYF. For the CDR3, the DNA is TGTGCCAGCAGCTTAGCCGGGAGGGTTAGCACAGATACGCAGTATTTT.